The 30 T cell receptor beta chains reported below all come from one sample, sequenced in a study of CD8+CD57+ T cells in acquired aplastic anemia. Sequencing involved patients with CD8+CD57+ cell expansion previously shown by flow cytometry. The use of genomic DNA as template underpinned the TCR beta VDJ and CDR3 profiling. TCRdb fed the reads into MiXCR, producing one record per CDR3 protein. Among over 150,000 distinct CDR3 sequences listed, about half were seen once. The sequenced sample was sorted CD4+, CD8+, or CD8+CD57+ T cells (not recorded which) from PBMCs. The receptors come from a human donor with aplastic anemia.

V gene TRBV19 combines with J gene TRBJ2-5; TRBD1 might be the D (6 bases). CDR1 and CDR2 (germline): LNHDA, SQIVND (reference sequence). V was clipped by 1 base and J by 4 bases, with 16 bases between them. This CDR3 contains 16 residues. The CDR3 reads CASSIGRQGRRETQYF. The CDR3, as DNA: TGTGCCAGTAGTATAGGCCGGCAGGGGAGACGAGAGACCCAGTACTTC.

The rearrangement joins TRBV2 to TRBJ2-1; D is unclear. CDR3 size: 12 residues. V lost 4 bases, J lost 10 bases, and 11 bases lay in between. Germline V gene data show CDR1 as SNHLY and CDR2 as FYNNEI. CDR3 nucleotides: TGTGCCAGCAGTGTTATGGTCCACGAGCAGTTCTTC. Amino acids: CASSVMVHEQFF.

This clonotype has at least ten counts. The CDR3 nucleotides read TGTGCCAGCAGTCCTATGGACAGAGTTGGAGGCTACACCTTC. Translating gives CASSPMDRVGGYTF. V is TRBV2 and J is TRBJ1-2, with D maybe TRBD1 (6 bases). Germline lookup yields CDR1 SNHLY and CDR2 FYNNEI. The CDR3 is made up of 14 amino acids. The V end was cut by 5 bases, the J end by 8 bases, with 18 bases between.

This sequence joins TRBV29-1 and TRBJ1-1; unclear D gene. CDR1 and CDR2 (germline): SQVTM, ANQGSEA. This CDR3 has 15 amino acids. The V end lost 6 bases, the J end lost 4 bases, and 21 bases lay between the germline ends. For the CDR3, the DNA is TGCAGCGTCGCTCCAGATGTGGAGTTAGTCACTGAAGCTTTCTTT. Its translation is CSVAPDVELVTEAFF.

The rearrangement uses TRBV10-2 and TRBJ2-5; TRBD2 might be the D (6 bases). V shed 8 bases and J shed 4 bases, with 14 bases lying between them. The CDR3 consists of 13 residues. Germline CDR1 is WSHSY and CDR2 is SAAADI. CDR3 bases: TGCGCCAGCGGTAGAGGGACTTCAGAGACCCAGTACTTC. Encoded protein: CASGRGTSETQYF.

The gene calls are TRBV7-2 and TRBJ2-5, with TRBD2 identical over 13 bases. Germline V gene data show CDR1 as SGHTA and CDR2 as FQGNSA. This CDR3 is built from 16 residues. V dropped 1 base and J dropped 3; count of bases not matched to a gene: 2. CDR3 amino acids: CASSLGGLAGKETQYF. DNA of the CDR3: TGTGCCAGCAGCTTAGGGGGACTAGCGGGAAAAGAGACCCAGTACTTC. Based on the CDR3 plus reference TRBV7-2 and TRBJ2-5, the full variable domain is GAGVSQSPSNKVTEKGKDVELRCDPISGHTALYWYRQSLGQGLEFLIYFQGNSAPDKSGLPSDRFSAERTGGSVSTLTIQRTQQEDSAVYLCASSLGGLAGKETQYFGPGTRLLVL.

The chain employs TRBV7-2 and TRBJ1-1; a weak D match, TRBD1 (6 bases). This CDR3 region has 13 residues. Trimming left V 8 bases short and J 6 bases short, with 16 bases between. Germline CDR1 reads SGHTA; CDR2 reads FQGNSA. CDR3 sequence reads: CASLATGGPEAFF. In nucleotides, the CDR3 is TGTGCCAGCCTCGCGACAGGTGGACCTGAAGCTTTCTTT.

The J gene is TRBJ2-7, the V gene TRBV20-1; TRBD2 matches 8 bases. Germline V gene sequence: CDR1 DFQATT, CDR2 SNEGSKA (reference sequence). J was trimmed by 3 bases and V by 6 bases; bases with no gene match: 13. This CDR3 has 15 residues. CDR3 DNA: TGCAGTGCCCACCAAGCCGGGACTAGTGTCTACGAGCAGTACTTC. This gives the protein CSAHQAGTSVYEQYF.

This clonotype was seen only a few times. The gene calls are TRBV7-2 and TRBJ1-6; D remains ambiguous. V dropped 7 bases and J dropped 5 bases, with 3 bases sitting between them. The CDR3 has 11 amino acids. Germline loops: CDR1 SGHTA, CDR2 FQGNSA. Here the CDR3 DNA reads TGTGCCAGCACCGATAATTCACCCCTCCACTTT. It yields the protein CASTDNSPLHF.

In the case of this clonotype: A much larger clone differs by one base, so this may be a read error. V and J are TRBV5-6 and TRBJ1-2, with D unclear. CDR1 and CDR2 from the germline V gene are SGHDT and YYEEEE. The CDR3 is 15 residues long. Trimming pared 1 base from V and 4 bases from J, leaving 14 bases between. The CDR3 here is CASSLYGCPIYGYTF. CDR3 bases: TGTGCCAGCAGCTTGTACGGGTGTCCTATCTATGGCTACACCTTC.

The table lists this clonotype with many counts. This chain connects TRBV15 to TRBJ2-7, with 8 bases that match TRBD2. J lost 1 base, V lost 2 bases, and 16 bases had no gene match. The CDR3 extends over 19 amino acids. CDR1 is LNHNV, CDR2 YYDKDF, per germline (reference sequence). DNA for the CDR3: TGTGCCACCAGCAGATCACGAGGGGCGGGGGGCGCTACTTCCTACGAGCAGTACTTC. Amino acids: CATSRSRGAGGATSYEQYF.

This clonotype was seen many times. This sequence joins TRBV24-1 and TRBJ2-6, with TRBD1 matching 7 bases. CDR3 length equals 16 residues. In germline, CDR1 is KGHDR, CDR2 SFDVKD. J was trimmed by 2 bases and V by 3 bases; bases with no gene match: 3. As DNA, the CDR3 is TGTGCCACCAGTGATCCAGGGGGAGCTGGGGCCAACGTCCTGACTTTC. It translates to CATSDPGGAGANVLTF.

This clonotype was observed a handful of times. The J gene is TRBJ1-6, the V gene TRBV6-1, with D tentatively TRBD1 (6 bases). Germline values: CDR1 MNHNS, CDR2 SASEGT. This CDR3 has 15 amino acids. Deletions cut 8 bases from V and 8 bases from J, with 19 bases between. CDR3 DNA sequence: TGTGCCAGCGCCCCAGTGGGGGGGCAATATTCACCCCTCCACTTT. It is translated as CASAPVGGQYSPLHF.

For this clonotype: This clone may be a read error of a much larger clone one base away. The chain uses TRBV11-2 and TRBJ2-3; possibly TRBD2 for D (6 bases). Looked up from germline, CDR1 is SGHAT and CDR2 is FQNNGV. This CDR3 is 14 amino acids long. V gave up 4 bases and J gave up 2 bases, with 10 bases separating them. CDR3 amino acids: CASSSGLHTDTQYF. For the CDR3, the DNA is TGTGCCAGCAGCTCGGGACTGCACACAGATACGCAGTATTTT.

Comments on this clonotype: Since a much larger clone is just one base distant, this may be a read error. The chain couples TRBV20-1 to TRBJ1-6; TRBD1 matches at 10 bases. The CDR3 extends over 13 amino acids. Germline V gene sequence: CDR1 DFQATT, CDR2 SNEGSKA (reference sequence). As DNA, the CDR3 is TGCAGTGCTGACAGGGGGCTTAATTTACCCCTCCACTTT. This encodes CSADRGLNLPLHF.

The chain combines TRBV10-1 with TRBJ2-7, with unresolved D. Looked up from germline, CDR1 is WNHNN and CDR2 is SYGVQD (reference sequence). V was clipped by 2 bases and J by 0 bases, with 8 bases between them. The length of the CDR3 is 14 residues. The CDR3 DNA is TGCGCCAGCAGTGAGGGCAGGAGCTCCTACGAGCAGTACTTC. Translated: CASSEGRSSYEQYF.

Only a few counts were recorded for this clonotype. The chain couples TRBV27 to TRBJ1-6, with D tentatively TRBD1 (5 bases). The CDR3 covers 15 residues. V was shortened by 5 bases and J by 9 bases, with 17 bases between the two germline ends. In germline, CDR1 is MNHEY, CDR2 SMNVEV (reference sequence). CDR3 DNA sequence: TGTGCCAGCAGTCAGCGCAGGGTGCCGAGTTCACCCCTCCACTTT. This codes for CASSQRRVPSSPLHF.

The V call is TRBV7-9, the J call TRBJ1-2; D is perhaps TRBD1 (6 bases). The ends were cut back, 5 bases at V and 5 bases at J, with 12 bases in the middle. The germline gives CDR1 SEHNR, CDR2 FQNEAQ (reference sequence). The CDR3 is 13 residues long. CDR3 loop: CASSGRGVYGYTF. CDR3 nucleotide sequence: TGTGCCAGCAGCGGCAGGGGAGTATATGGCTACACCTTC.

The rearrangement joins TRBV10-2 to TRBJ2-2; TRBD2 matches 10 bases. CDR3 length equals 14 residues. Per germline, CDR1 WSHSY and CDR2 SAAADI. The ends lost 10 bases at V and 6 bases at J; junction bases unmatched: 8. CDR3 sequence reads: CATRLAGSPGELFF. In DNA form, the CDR3 reads TGCGCCACTCGACTAGCGGGTTCACCCGGGGAGCTGTTTTTT.

This clonotype was found many times. The chain combines TRBV7-2 with TRBJ2-6; 9 bases fit TRBD1. The V gene's germline CDR1 is SGHTA and CDR2 FQGNSA. Germline trimming cut 8 bases from V and 0 bases from J; bases unmatched to any gene: 11. This CDR3 spans 18 amino acids. The CDR3 DNA is TGTGCCAGCGGCCGGACAGGGGTCCCCAGCTCTGGGGCCAACGTCCTGACTTTC. It translates to CASGRTGVPSSGANVLTF. Based on the CDR3 plus reference TRBV7-2 and TRBJ2-6, the full variable domain is GAGVSQSPSNKVTEKGKDVELRCDPISGHTALYWYRQSLGQGLEFLIYFQGNSAPDKSGLPSDRFSAERTGGSVSTLTIQRTQQEDSAVYLCASGRTGVPSSGANVLTFGAGSRLTVL.

The chain uses TRBV5-6 and TRBJ1-1; D remains unclear. Germline V CDR1 and CDR2: SGHDT, YYEEEE. The CDR3 runs to 12 residues. Trimming removed 1 base at V and 5 bases at J, with 6 bases between. This chain's CDR3 is CASSLRATEAFF. CDR3 sequence (DNA): TGTGCCAGCAGCTTGAGGGCGACTGAAGCTTTCTTT.

This chain links TRBV10-3 with TRBJ2-7, with 8 bases matching TRBD2. Germline loops: CDR1 ENHRY, CDR2 SYGVKD. Losses at the gene ends were 4 bases for V and 0 bases for J; bases not matched to a gene: 8. The CDR3 is made up of 16 amino acids. CDR3 coding DNA: TGTGCCATCAGTGCTGAAGCGGGGGCTCCCTCCTACGAGCAGTACTTC. Its protein product is CAISAEAGAPSYEQYF.

The chain has TRBV9 and TRBJ2-3; D could derive from TRBD1 or TRBD2 (5 bases each). V lost 4 bases, J lost 2 bases, and 17 bases lay in between. CDR1 is SGDLS and CDR2 is YYNGEE in the germline V gene. CDR3 length equals 16 residues. This CDR3 is CASSTGTHSPTDTQYF. The CDR3 nucleotides read TGTGCCAGCAGCACGGGGACCCACTCCCCCACAGATACGCAGTATTTT.

Remarks on this clonotype: A single base separates this from a much larger clone, so it may be a read error. The rearrangement uses TRBV7-6 and TRBJ2-2; 9 nucleotides match TRBD1. This CDR3 region has 14 residues. Germline lookup yields CDR1 SGHVS and CDR2 FNYEAQ. The CDR3 bases are TGTGCCAGCAGCCGGGGACAGGGTACCGGGGAGCTGTCTTTT. This encodes CASSRGQGTGELSF.

This chain's CDR3 is CASSLLGGARMNTEAFF. As DNA, the CDR3 is TGTGCCAGCAGCCTACTAGGGGGGGCCCGGATGAACACTGAAGCTTTCTTT. The chain uses TRBV11-1 and TRBJ1-1; D possibly corresponds to TRBD1 (6 bases). Germline CDR1 reads SGHAT; CDR2 reads FQDESV (reference sequence). The V gene lost 5 bases and the J gene lost 0 bases, with 19 bases spanning the gap. The CDR3 totals 17 residues.

About this clonotype itself: Given a much more abundant clone one base away, this may be a read error. The chain uses TRBV5-1 and TRBJ2-5; 9 positions agree with TRBD1. CDR3 length: 13 amino acids. CDR1 and CDR2 (germline): SGHRS, YFSETQ. V was pared by 7 bases and J by 5 bases, with 6 bases of the junction left unmatched. The CDR3 DNA reads as TGCGCCAGCCGACAGGGGGGATGGGAGACCCAGTACTTC. Translated: CASRQGGWETQYF.

This clonotype was counted between two and nine times. Germline and junction disagree at one end, which may indicate a read error. The V gene is TRBV12-3 or TRBV12-4, the J gene TRBJ1-4, with 9 positions matching TRBD1. This CDR3 has 14 residues. The CDR3 loop is CASSPTDRGEKPFF. The CDR3 DNA follows: TGTGCCAGCAGCCCCACAGACAGGGGGGAAAAACCGTTTTTT.

This chain connects TRBV7-8 to TRBJ1-3, with a possible D match to TRBD1 (5 bases). This CDR3 comprises 15 residues. CDR1 and CDR2 (germline): SGHVS, FQNEAQ. V was clipped by 8 bases and J by 4 bases, with 18 bases between them. The CDR3 sequence: CASQLKGAPGNTIYF. The DNA for the CDR3 is TGTGCCAGCCAGCTTAAAGGGGCTCCAGGAAACACCATATATTTT.

The genes are TRBV12-3 or TRBV12-4 and TRBJ1-6; TRBD1 agrees at 9 bases. Trimming at V came to 6 bases and at J to 10 bases, leaving 7 bases not matched to a gene. CDR3 length: 14 residues. CDR3 DNA: TGTGCCAGCAGAATTACAGGGGGCGCCTCACCCCTCCACTTT. Residues: CASRITGGASPLHF.

This clonotype was seen a few times. The chain recombines TRBV28 with TRBJ1-5; D is perhaps TRBD1 (6 bases). The CDR3 totals 16 residues. Trimming stripped 5 bases from V and 3 bases from J, with 17 bases between. The germline V gene encodes CDR1 MDHEN and CDR2 SYDVKM. The CDR3 DNA reads as TGTGCCAGCAGTCCTACAGGGAATAGGCTCAATCAGCCCCAGCATTTT. It encodes CASSPTGNRLNQPQHF.